The table lists the clone carrying this T cell receptor (beta chain) with many counts. Its antigen is as yet unknown. This CDR3 region has 13 residues. Between the trimmed V and J ends, which lost 0 bases and 7 bases, there was a span of 11 bases. Germline assignment: CDR1 SGHRS and CDR2 YFSETQ. This sample was included in a study of blood T cells in healthy people across ages. Study results and limitations: Relative to aged donors, long-lived donors carried more naive CD4+ cells and displayed higher diversity. Diversity estimates from one million T cells were considered underestimates.

The use of a sample-barcoded 5' primer and a J-beta primer mix characterized a second PCR of roughly 6 to 11 cycles. Each TCR beta cDNA got a 12-nucleotide random molecular identifier. Every sample produced at least 2.5 million CDR3-containing paired-end reads. MiXCR, applied by TCRdb to the 5' RACE reads, yields one record per CDR3 protein. The sample carries about 800,000 distinct CDR3 sequences, roughly 64% recorded once. Sequenced sample: blood. The sequence was collected from a man aged 25-40 years in good health. The rearrangement links TRBV5-1 to TRBJ2-7; D ambiguous. In nucleotides, the CDR3 is TGCGCCAGCAGCTTGGACTCCTCTGAGGAGCAGTACTTC. As protein: CASSLDSSEEQYF.